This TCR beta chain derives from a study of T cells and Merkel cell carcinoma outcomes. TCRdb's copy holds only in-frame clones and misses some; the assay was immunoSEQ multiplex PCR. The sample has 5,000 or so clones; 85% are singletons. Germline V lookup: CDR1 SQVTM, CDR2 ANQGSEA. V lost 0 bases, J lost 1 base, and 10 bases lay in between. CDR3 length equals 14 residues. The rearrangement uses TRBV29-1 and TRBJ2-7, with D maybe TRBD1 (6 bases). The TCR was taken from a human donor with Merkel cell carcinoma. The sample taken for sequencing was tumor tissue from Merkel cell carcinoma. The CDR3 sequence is CSVEEGAQSYEQYF. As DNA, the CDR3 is TGCAGCGTTGAAGAGGGGGCACAATCCTACGAGCAGTACTTC.